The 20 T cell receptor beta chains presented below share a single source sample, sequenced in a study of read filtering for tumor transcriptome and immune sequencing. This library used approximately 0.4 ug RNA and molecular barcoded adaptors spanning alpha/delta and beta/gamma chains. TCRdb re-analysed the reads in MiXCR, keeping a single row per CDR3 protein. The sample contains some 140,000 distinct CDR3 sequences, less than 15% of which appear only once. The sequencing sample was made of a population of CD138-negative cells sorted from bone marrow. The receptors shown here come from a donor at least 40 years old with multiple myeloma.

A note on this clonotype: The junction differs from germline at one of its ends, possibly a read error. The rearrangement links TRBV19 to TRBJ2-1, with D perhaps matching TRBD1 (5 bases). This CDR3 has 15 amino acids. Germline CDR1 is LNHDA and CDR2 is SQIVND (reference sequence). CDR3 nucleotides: TGTGCCAGTAGTATTGGGGCAGGGCGGTACAATGAGCAGTCCTTC. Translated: CASSIGAGRYNEQSF.

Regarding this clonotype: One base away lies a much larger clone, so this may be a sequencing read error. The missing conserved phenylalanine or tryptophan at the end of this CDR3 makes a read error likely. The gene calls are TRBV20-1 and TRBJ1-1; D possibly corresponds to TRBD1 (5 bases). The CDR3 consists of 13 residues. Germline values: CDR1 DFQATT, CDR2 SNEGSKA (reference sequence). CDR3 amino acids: CSARGLRDTEAFS. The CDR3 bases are TGCAGTGCTAGGGGACTCCGCGACACCGAAGCTTTCTCT.

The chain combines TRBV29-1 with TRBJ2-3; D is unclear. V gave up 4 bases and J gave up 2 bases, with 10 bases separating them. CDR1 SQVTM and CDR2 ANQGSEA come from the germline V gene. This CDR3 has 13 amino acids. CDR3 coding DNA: TGCAGCGTTGTAGGGAAACTCACAGATACGCAGTATTTT. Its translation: CSVVGKLTDTQYF.

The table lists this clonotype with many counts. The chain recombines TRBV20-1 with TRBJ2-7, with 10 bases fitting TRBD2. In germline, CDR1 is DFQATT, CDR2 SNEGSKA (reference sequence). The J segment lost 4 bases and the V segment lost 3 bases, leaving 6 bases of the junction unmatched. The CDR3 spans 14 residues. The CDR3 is CSASASGRDYEQYF. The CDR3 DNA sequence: TGCAGTGCTAGTGCTAGCGGGAGAGATTACGAGCAGTACTTC.

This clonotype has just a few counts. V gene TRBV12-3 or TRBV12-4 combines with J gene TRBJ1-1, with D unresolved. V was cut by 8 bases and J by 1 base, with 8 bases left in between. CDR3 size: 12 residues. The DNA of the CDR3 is TGTGCCAGCGCGGTGGGGAACACTGAAGCTTTCTTT. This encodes CASAVGNTEAFF.

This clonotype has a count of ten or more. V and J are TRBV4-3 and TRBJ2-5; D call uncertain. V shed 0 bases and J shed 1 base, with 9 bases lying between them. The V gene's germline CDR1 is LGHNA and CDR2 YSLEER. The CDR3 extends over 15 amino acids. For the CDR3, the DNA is TGCGCCAGCAGCCAAGATCTTAAGACCCAAGAGACCCAGTACTTC. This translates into CASSQDLKTQETQYF.

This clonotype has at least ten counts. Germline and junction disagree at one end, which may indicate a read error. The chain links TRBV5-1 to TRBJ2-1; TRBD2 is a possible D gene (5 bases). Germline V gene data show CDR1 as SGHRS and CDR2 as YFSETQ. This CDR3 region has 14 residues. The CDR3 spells CASSLGSSYNEQFF. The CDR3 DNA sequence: TGTGCCAGCAGCTTAGGGAGCTCCTACAATGAGCAGTTCTTC.

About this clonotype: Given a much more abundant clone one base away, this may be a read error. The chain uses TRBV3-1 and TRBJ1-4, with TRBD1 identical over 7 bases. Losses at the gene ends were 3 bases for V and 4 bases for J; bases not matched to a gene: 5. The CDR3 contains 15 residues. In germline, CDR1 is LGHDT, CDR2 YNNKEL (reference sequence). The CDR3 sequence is CASSQERQGNEKLFF. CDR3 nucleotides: TGTGCCAGCAGCCAGGAAAGACAGGGTAATGAAAAACTGTTTTTT.

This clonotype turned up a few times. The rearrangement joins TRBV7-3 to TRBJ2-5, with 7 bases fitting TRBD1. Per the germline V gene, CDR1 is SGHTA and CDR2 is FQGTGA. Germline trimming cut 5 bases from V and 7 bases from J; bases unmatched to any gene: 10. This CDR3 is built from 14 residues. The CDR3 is CASSTGQSLGTQYF. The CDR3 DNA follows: TGTGCCAGCAGCACGGGACAGTCTCTGGGGACCCAGTACTTC.

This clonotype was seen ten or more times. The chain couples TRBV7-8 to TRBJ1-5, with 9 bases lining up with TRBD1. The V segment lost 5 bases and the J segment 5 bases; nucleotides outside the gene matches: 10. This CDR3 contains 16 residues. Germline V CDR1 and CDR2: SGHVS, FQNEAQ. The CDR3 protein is CASSLRRDRDDQPQHF. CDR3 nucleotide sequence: TGTGCCAGCAGCCTACGGCGGGACAGGGATGATCAGCCCCAGCATTTT. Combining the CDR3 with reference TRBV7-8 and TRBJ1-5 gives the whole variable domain GAGVSQSPRYKVAKRGQDVALRCDPISGHVSLFWYQQALGQGPEFLTYFQNEAQLDKSGLPSDRFFAERPEGSVSTLKIQRTQQEDSAVYLCASSLRRDRDDQPQHFGDGTRLSIL.

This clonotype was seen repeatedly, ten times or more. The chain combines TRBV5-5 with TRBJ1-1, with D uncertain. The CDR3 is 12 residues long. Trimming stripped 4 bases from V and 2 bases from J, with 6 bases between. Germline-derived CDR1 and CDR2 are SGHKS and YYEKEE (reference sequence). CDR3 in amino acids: CASSAGNTEAFF. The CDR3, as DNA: TGTGCCAGCAGCGCCGGCAACACTGAAGCTTTCTTT. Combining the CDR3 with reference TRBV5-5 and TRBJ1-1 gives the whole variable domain DAGVTQSPTHLIKTRGQQVTLRCSPISGHKSVSWYQQVLGQGPQFIFQYYEKEERGRGNFPDRFSARQFPNYSSELNVNALLLGDSALYLCASSAGNTEAFFGQGTRLTVV.

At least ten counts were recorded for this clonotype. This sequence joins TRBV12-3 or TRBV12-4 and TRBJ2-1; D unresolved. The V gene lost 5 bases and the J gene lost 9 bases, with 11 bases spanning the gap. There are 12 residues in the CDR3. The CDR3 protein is CASSVTEFEQFF. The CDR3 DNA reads TGTGCCAGCAGTGTAACAGAGTTTGAGCAGTTCTTC.

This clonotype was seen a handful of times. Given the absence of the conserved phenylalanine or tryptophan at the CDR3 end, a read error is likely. The CDR3 spells CASSHRDRGSTDTQYS. The CDR3 nucleotides are TGTGCCAGCAGCCATAGGGACAGGGGAAGCACAGATACGCAGTATTCT. This chain links TRBV3-1 with TRBJ2-3, with 10 bases aligning to TRBD1. With 3 bases clipped from V and 0 bases from J, the junction kept 3 bases outside the gene matches. This CDR3 is 16 amino acids long. The germline gives CDR1 LGHDT, CDR2 YNNKEL (reference sequence).

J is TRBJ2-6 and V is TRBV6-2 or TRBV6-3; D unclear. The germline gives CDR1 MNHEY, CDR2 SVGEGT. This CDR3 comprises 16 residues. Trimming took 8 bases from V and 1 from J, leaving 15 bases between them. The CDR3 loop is CASGAEKVSGANVLTF. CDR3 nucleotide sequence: TGTGCCAGCGGCGCCGAGAAAGTTTCTGGGGCCAACGTCCTGACTTTC.

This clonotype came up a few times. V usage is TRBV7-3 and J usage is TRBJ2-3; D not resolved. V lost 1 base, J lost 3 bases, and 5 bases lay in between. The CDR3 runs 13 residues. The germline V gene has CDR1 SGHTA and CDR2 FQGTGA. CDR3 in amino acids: CASSLISTDTQYF. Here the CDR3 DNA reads TGTGCCAGCAGCTTAATATCGACAGATACGCAGTATTTT.

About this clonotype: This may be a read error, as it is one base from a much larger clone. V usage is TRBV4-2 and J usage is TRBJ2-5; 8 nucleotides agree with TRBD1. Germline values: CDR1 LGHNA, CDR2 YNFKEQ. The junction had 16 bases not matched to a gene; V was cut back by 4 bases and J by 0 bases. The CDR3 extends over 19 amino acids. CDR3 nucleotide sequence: TGTGCCAGCAGCCCGACAGGGGATGGTTCCCCTATCTACCAAGAGACCCAGTACTTC. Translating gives CASSPTGDGSPIYQETQYF.

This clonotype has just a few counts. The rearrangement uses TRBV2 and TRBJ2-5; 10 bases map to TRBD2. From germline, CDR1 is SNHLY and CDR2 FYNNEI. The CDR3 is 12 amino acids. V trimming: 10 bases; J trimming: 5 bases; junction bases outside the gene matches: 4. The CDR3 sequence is CANLAGGETQYF. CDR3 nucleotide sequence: TGTGCCAATTTAGCGGGAGGCGAGACCCAGTACTTC.

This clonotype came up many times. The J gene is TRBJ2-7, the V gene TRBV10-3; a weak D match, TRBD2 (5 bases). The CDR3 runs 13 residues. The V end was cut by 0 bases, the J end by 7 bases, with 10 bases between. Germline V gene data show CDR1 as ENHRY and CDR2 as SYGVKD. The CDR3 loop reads CAISESREGEQYF. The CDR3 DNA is TGTGCCATCAGTGAGTCCCGGGAAGGGGAGCAGTACTTC.

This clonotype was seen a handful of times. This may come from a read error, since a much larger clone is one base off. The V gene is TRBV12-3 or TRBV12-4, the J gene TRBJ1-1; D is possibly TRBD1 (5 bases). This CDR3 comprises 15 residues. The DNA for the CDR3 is TGTGGCAGCAGTGCTCGCCGGGGCCACAACACTGAAGCTTTCTTT. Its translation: CGSSARRGHNTEAFF.

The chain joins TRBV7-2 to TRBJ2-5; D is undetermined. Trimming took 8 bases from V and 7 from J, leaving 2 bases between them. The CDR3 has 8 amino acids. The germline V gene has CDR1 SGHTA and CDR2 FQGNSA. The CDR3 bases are TGTGCCAGCGGGACCCAGTACTTC. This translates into CASGTQYF.